The rows below give T cell receptor beta chains drawn from one sample of a study of cytomegalovirus exposure and HLA in healthy donors. Sequenced by immunoSEQ multiplex PCR; TCRdb stores in-frame clones only, minus some. Seen here are about 180,000 clones, 85% observed once, and the top ten hold 16%. The specimen sequenced was PBMCs. Every receptor here comes from a man aged 18 to 35 in good health and CMV-seropositive. The CDR3 runs from the conserved cysteine through the conserved F or W. Each record gives: V gene, clone size, J gene, D gene, CDR3 protein, CDR3 DNA. The D gene is left open where the match is weak. The size field is filled for only some rows; it gives once, few, many or a size class.

TRBV28	.	TRBJ1-2	TRBD1	CASSLRQGEGYGYTF	TGTGCCAGCAGTCTAAGACAGGGGGAGGGCTATGGCTACACCTTC
TRBV7-2	.	TRBJ1-5	TRBD1	CASSLTGVSNQPQHF	TGTGCCAGCAGCTTAACAGGGGTTAGCAATCAGCCCCAGCATTTT
TRBV5-1	.	TRBJ2-3	TRBD2	CASSQLAGAGTDTQYF	TGCGCCAGCAGTCAGCTAGCGGGAGCCGGCACAGATACGCAGTATTTT
TRBV29-1	few	TRBJ2-3	TRBD1	CSVELDRGGTDTQYF	TGCAGCGTTGAATTGGACAGGGGTGGGACAGATACGCAGTATTTT
TRBV7-9	.	TRBJ2-3	TRBD2	CASSLETSGTTQYF	TGTGCCAGCAGCTTGGAGACTAGCGGGACTACGCAGTATTTT
TRBV7-9	.	TRBJ2-7	TRBD2	CASSSSGRTYEQYF	TGTGCCAGCAGCTCTAGCGGGAGGACCTACGAGCAGTACTTC
TRBV25-1	once	TRBJ2-7	TRBD2	CASSDLGLAGGQPYEQYF	TGTGCCAGCAGTGACCTAGGACTAGCGGGGGGACAGCCCTACGAGCAGTACTTC
TRBV27	.	TRBJ1-1	.	CASSFSGQNTEAFF	TGTGCCAGCAGTTTTAGTGGGCAGAACACTGAAGCTTTCTTT
TRBV5-8	.	TRBJ2-1	.	CASSLVGGYNEQFF	TGTGCCAGCAGCTTGGTCGGGGGTTACAATGAGCAGTTCTTC
TRBV27	.	TRBJ2-3	TRBD1	CASSLFGQGTDTQYF	TGTGCCAGCAGTTTATTCGGACAGGGAACAGATACGCAGTATTTT
TRBV27	.	TRBJ2-7	.	CASRGSVGGYEQYF	TGTGCCAGCAGGGGCTCGGTAGGGGGCTACGAGCAGTACTTC
TRBV5-1	once	TRBJ2-7	TRBD2	CASSLGSGGGAYEQYF	TGCGCCAGCAGCTTGGGATCCGGGGGAGGGGCCTACGAGCAGTACTTC
TRBV19	.	TRBJ2-7	TRBD1	CASSIGRVAQGAYEQYF	TGTGCCAGTAGTATAGGGAGAGTGGCACAGGGGGCCTACGAGCAGTACTTC
TRBV28	.	TRBJ2-5	TRBD2	CASSLLAGEETQYF	TGTGCCAGCAGTTTACTAGCGGGAGAAGAGACCCAGTACTTC
TRBV6-6	.	TRBJ2-5	TRBD2	CASRPGLAGVSPGYF	TGTGCCAGCAGACCCGGACTAGCGGGAGTTTCGCCCGGGTACTTC
TRBV5-1	.	TRBJ1-6	.	CASSLVPGPDSPLHF	TGCGCCAGCAGCTTGGTCCCAGGGCCGGATTCACCCCTCCACTTT
TRBV19	.	TRBJ1-1	TRBD1	CASSTGQRTEAFF	TGTGCCAGTAGTACGGGACAGAGGACTGAAGCTTTCTTT
TRBV6-1	few	TRBJ1-5	.	CASTRVQVSNQPQHF	TGTGCCAGCACGAGGGTTCAGGTTAGCAATCAGCCCCAGCATTTT
TRBV9	.	TRBJ2-5	TRBD1	CASSPGQGYREPQETQYF	TGTGCCAGCAGCCCAGGACAGGGTTACCGGGAACCCCAAGAGACCCAGTACTTC
TRBV9	.	TRBJ2-3	.	CASTPDDSSTDTQYF	TGTGCCAGCACCCCAGATGATTCTAGCACAGATACGCAGTATTTT
TRBV2	.	TRBJ2-2	.	CASTKNTGELFF	TGTGCCAGCACCAAAAACACCGGGGAGCTGTTTTTT
TRBV5-6	once	TRBJ2-1	TRBD2	CASSLPGQAGWNEQFF	TGTGCCAGCAGCTTGCCAGGGCAAGCGGGATGGAATGAGCAGTTCTTC
TRBV10-3	.	TRBJ2-7	.	CAISAQHGGPYEQYF	TGTGCCATCAGTGCCCAGCATGGGGGCCCCTACGAGCAGTACTTC
TRBV27	.	TRBJ2-5	.	CASSFLGQRPLQETQYF	TGTGCCAGCAGTTTCCTAGGACAGCGCCCGCTCCAAGAGACCCAGTACTTC
TRBV29-1	.	TRBJ1-1	.	CSVEDLSGAEAFF	TGCAGCGTTGAAGATTTGTCCGGGGCTGAAGCTTTCTTT
TRBV10-2	.	TRBJ2-5	TRBD2	CASRLAGSWTQYF	TGCGCCAGCCGACTAGCGGGGTCCTGGACCCAGTACTTC
TRBV11-2	.	TRBJ2-1	TRBD1	CASSLGQGSSDEQFF	TGTGCCAGCAGCTTAGGACAGGGGAGCAGCGATGAGCAGTTCTTC
TRBV19	.	TRBJ1-1	.	CASSIREGITAFF	TGTGCCAGTAGTATAAGGGAGGGGATTACGGCTTTCTTT
TRBV27	few	TRBJ1-6	.	CASSPNGATVFPYNSPLHF	TGTGCCAGCAGTCCCAATGGGGCCACCGTCTTCCCCTATAATTCACCCCTCCACTTT
TRBV6-5	.	TRBJ2-1	TRBD2	CASSLTSGSGNEQFF	TGTGCCAGCAGTTTGACTAGCGGGAGTGGGAATGAGCAGTTCTTC
TRBV27	.	TRBJ2-1	TRBD2	CASSFVSGRGYNEQFF	TGTGCCAGCAGTTTTGTTAGCGGGAGGGGCTACAATGAGCAGTTCTTC
TRBV5-1	.	TRBJ2-5	TRBD2	CASSPTSGRIVETQYF	TGCGCCAGCAGCCCGACTAGCGGGAGGATAGTAGAGACCCAGTACTTC
TRBV5-6	.	TRBJ2-7	.	CASSQGTATYEQYF	TGTGCCAGCAGCCAGGGCACAGCTACCTACGAGCAGTACTTC
TRBV27	once	TRBJ1-2	.	CASSLDSRRAYGYTF	TGTGCCAGCAGTTTAGACAGTCGAAGGGCCTATGGCTACACCTTC
TRBV28	.	TRBJ1-5	TRBD1	CASSRDRGSQPQHF	TGTGCCAGCAGTCGTGACAGGGGAAGTCAGCCCCAGCATTTT
TRBV5-1	.	TRBJ1-1	.	CASSLQGGTEAFF	TGCGCCAGCAGCTTGCAGGGCGGCACTGAAGCTTTCTTT
TRBV5-3	.	TRBJ2-7	TRBD2	CARRGVQRETPPEQYF	TGTGCCAGAAGGGGGGTCCAGCGGGAGACCCCTCCCGAGCAGTACTTC
TRBV18	.	TRBJ1-2	.	CASSPPWGDGYTF	TGTGCCAGCTCACCACCGTGGGGCGATGGCTACACCTTC
TRBV5-6	.	TRBJ1-1	TRBD1	CASSSPGQGDTEAFF	TGTGCCAGCAGCTCTCCGGGACAGGGGGACACTGAAGCTTTCTTT
TRBV28	.	TRBJ2-7	.	CASSLSYLSSYEQYF	TGTGCCAGCAGTTTATCCTACCTTAGCTCCTACGAGCAGTACTTC
TRBV7-8	.	TRBJ2-7	.	CASIPRGGEGSYEQYF	TGTGCCAGCATCCCCAGAGGAGGGGAAGGGTCCTACGAGCAGTACTTC
TRBV27	many	TRBJ2-7	.	CASSFADYSEQYF	TGTGCCAGCAGTTTTGCGGACTACTCCGAGCAGTACTTC
TRBV7-3	once	TRBJ2-3	.	CASSATGLGTDTQYF	TGTGCCAGCAGCGCCACGGGATTGGGGACAGATACGCAGTATTTT
TRBV7-3	.	TRBJ1-4	.	CASSLTGGAGEKLFF	TGTGCCAGCAGCTTAACTGGGGGGGCAGGAGAAAAACTGTTTTTT
TRBV9	.	TRBJ2-3	.	CASGARDTQYF	TGTGCCAGCGGGGCCCGGGATACGCAGTATTTT
TRBV7-7	few	TRBJ2-3	.	CASSLGPQWPQDTQYF	TGTGCTAGCAGCTTAGGGCCGCAATGGCCCCAAGATACGCAGTATTTT
TRBV30	.	TRBJ1-3	.	CAWSVPGGGILGNTIYF	TGTGCCTGGAGCGTCCCGGGGGGGGGTATTCTTGGAAACACCATATATTTT
TRBV25-1	.	TRBJ2-5	.	CASSELAGSPAQETQYF	TGTGCCAGCAGTGAACTTGCAGGGTCCCCGGCTCAAGAGACCCAGTACTTC
TRBV6-1	.	TRBJ2-1	TRBD2	CASSRLAGGENEQFF	TGTGCCAGCAGTCGACTAGCGGGAGGGGAGAATGAGCAGTTCTTC
TRBV6-1	.	TRBJ2-7	.	CASLGEVSYEQYF	TGTGCCAGCTTGGGGGAGGTCTCCTACGAGCAGTACTTC
TRBV11-2	.	TRBJ2-1	TRBD2	CASSFSGELLNEQFF	TGTGCCAGCAGCTTTAGCGGGGAACTACTCAATGAGCAGTTCTTC
TRBV18	.	TRBJ1-4	TRBD1	CASSETGGSEKLFF	TGTGCCAGCTCAGAAACAGGGGGGAGTGAAAAACTGTTTTTT
TRBV5-4	.	TRBJ2-7	TRBD1	CASSLISDRGSYEQYF	TGTGCCAGCAGCTTGATATCGGACAGGGGATCCTACGAGCAGTACTTC
TRBV30	.	TRBJ1-4	.	CAWSQGSNEKLFF	TGTGCCTGGAGTCAGGGAAGTAATGAAAAACTGTTTTTT
TRBV27	.	TRBJ1-1	.	CASSPPGFGEAFF	TGTGCCAGCAGTCCCCCGGGGTTCGGTGAAGCTTTCTTT
TRBV30	.	TRBJ1-1	.	CAFQVNTEAFF	TGTGCCTTTCAGGTGAACACTGAAGCTTTCTTT
TRBV9	.	TRBJ2-3	TRBD2	CASSATSGYTDTQYF	TGTGCCAGCAGCGCGACTAGCGGTTACACAGATACGCAGTATTTT
TRBV15	.	TRBJ2-5	.	CATSRDRGQETQYF	TGTGCCACCAGCAGAGACAGGGGCCAAGAGACCCAGTACTTC